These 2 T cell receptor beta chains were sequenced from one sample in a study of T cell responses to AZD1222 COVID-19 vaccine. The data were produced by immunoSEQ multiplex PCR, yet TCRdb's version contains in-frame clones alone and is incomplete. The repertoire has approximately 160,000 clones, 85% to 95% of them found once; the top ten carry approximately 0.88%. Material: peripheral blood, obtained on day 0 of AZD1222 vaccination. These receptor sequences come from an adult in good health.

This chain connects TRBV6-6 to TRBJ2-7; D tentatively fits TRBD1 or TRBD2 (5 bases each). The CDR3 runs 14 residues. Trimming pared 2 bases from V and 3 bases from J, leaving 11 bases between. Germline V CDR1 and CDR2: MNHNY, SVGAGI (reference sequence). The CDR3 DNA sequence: TGTGCCAGCAGTTACAGGGACCGGTTCTACGAGCAGTACTTC. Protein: CASSYRDRFYEQYF.

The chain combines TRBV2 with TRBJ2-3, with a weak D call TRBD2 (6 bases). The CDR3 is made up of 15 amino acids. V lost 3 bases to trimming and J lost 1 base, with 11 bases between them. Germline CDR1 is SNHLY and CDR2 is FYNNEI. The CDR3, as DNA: TGTGCCAGCAGTGAGAGGGACTGGGGCACAGATACGCAGTATTTT. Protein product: CASSERDWGTDTQYF.